This TCR beta chain derives from a study of cytomegalovirus exposure and HLA in healthy donors. The CDR3 is 14 residues long. The germline V gene has CDR1 LGHNA and CDR2 YSLEER. Losses at the gene ends were 5 bases for V and 5 bases for J; bases not matched to a gene: 8. Notes on the study in general: In a later analysis, TCR beta V- and J-gene trimming showed a link to a missense DCLRE1C variant. Under in vitro conditions, a few CMV-associated chains were confirmed as specific for CMV antigens. Earlier findings revealed that most TCR beta V segments proved productive either about 90% or about 30% of the time.

The primer mix had 60 Vbeta and 13 Jbeta primers. Only in-frame clones appear in the TCRdb table, and some are missing; sequencing was by immunoSEQ multiplex PCR. The top ten hold just over 2.5% of the sample, which has about 150,000 clones, more than 75% seen once. Remarks on this clone: Its antigen is undetermined.

The TCR sequence derives from a man in his thirties or forties in good health and CMV-seropositive. The chain couples TRBV4-3 to TRBJ1-2, with 7 bases aligning to TRBD1. The sequencing input was PBMCs. In nucleotides, the CDR3 is TGCGCCAGCAGCTTAGGGACAGAGACATATGGCTACACCTTC. Protein product: CASSLGTETYGYTF.